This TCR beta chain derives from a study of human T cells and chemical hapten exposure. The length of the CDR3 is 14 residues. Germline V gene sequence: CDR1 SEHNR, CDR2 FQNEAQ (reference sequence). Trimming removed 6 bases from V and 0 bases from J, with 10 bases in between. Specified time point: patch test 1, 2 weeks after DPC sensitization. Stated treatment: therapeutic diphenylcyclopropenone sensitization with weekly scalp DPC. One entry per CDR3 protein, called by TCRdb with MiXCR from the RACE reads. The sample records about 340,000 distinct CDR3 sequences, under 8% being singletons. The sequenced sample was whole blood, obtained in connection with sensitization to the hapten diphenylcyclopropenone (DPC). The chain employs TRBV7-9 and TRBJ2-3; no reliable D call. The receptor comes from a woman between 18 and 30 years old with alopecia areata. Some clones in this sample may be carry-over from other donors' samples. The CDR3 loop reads CASRFDVSTDTQYF. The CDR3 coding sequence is TGTGCCAGCAGGTTCGACGTTAGCACAGATACGCAGTATTTT.